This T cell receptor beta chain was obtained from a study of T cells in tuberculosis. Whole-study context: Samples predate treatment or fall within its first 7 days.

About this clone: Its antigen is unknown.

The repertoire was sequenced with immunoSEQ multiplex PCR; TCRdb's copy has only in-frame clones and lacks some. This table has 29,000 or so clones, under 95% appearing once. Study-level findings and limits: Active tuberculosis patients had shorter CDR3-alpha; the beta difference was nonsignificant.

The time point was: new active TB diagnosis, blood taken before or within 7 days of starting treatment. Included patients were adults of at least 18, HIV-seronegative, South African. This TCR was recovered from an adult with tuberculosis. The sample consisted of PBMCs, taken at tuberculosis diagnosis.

CDR3 coding DNA: TGCAGCGTTGAGGCAGGGGAGACAGCTTTCTTT. This translates into CSVEAGETAFF. The genes are TRBV29-1 and TRBJ1-1; D is possibly TRBD1 (6 bases). The CDR3 has 11 residues. V lost 3 bases to trimming and J lost 10 bases, with 12 bases between them. Germline V gene lookup returns CDR1 SQVTM and CDR2 ANQGSEA.